The clone carrying this TCR beta chain was observed a handful of times. Its antigen remains unidentified. This sample was included in a study of blood T cells in healthy people across ages. The study, taken as a whole, reports: Considered underestimates were the diversity estimates obtained from one million T cells.

The germline V gene encodes CDR1 DFQATT and CDR2 SNEGSKA (reference sequence). The V and J ends lost 2 bases and 1 base, in that order; junction bases with no gene match: 7. CDR3 length: 16 amino acids. PCR was performed a second time for roughly 7 to 12 cycles using a sample-barcoded 5' primer and a J-beta primer mix. Samples each returned at least 2.5 million CDR3-containing paired-end reads. TCRdb reprocessed the 5' RACE reads with MiXCR, giving one entry per CDR3 protein. The repertoire holds 1 million to 1.2 million distinct CDR3 sequences, with roughly two fifths as singletons. Sequences were obtained from blood. The source is a man between 18 and 29 years old in good health. The rearrangement joins TRBV20-1 to TRBJ2-1, with TRBD2 matching 8 bases. The CDR3 spells CSARPSSGGSYNEQFF. In DNA form, the CDR3 reads TGCAGTGCTAGACCGTCAAGCGGGGGTTCCTACAATGAGCAGTTCTTC.